The 13 T cell receptor beta chains below were found in one sample sequenced in a study of T cells after yellow fever vaccination. Each CDR3 protein is one row after TCRdb ran MiXCR on the 5' RACE reads. The sample holds 550,000 or so distinct CDR3 sequences, 15% to 20% seen once. Specimen: PBMCs, collected 15 days after the yellow fever booster vaccination. These TCRs come from a man aged 30 to 45 who received the YFV17D yellow fever vaccine.

This chain connects TRBV28 to TRBJ2-5; TRBD1 aligns across 9 bases. The V segment lost 2 bases and the J segment 1 base; nucleotides outside the gene matches: 2. This CDR3 is 15 amino acids long. The germline gives CDR1 MDHEN, CDR2 SYDVKM. For the CDR3, the DNA is TGTGCCAGCAGTTTAACAGGGGGCGGCCAAGAGACCCAGTACTTC. Amino acid sequence: CASSLTGGGQETQYF. The full variable domain, rest sourced from reference TRBV28 and TRBJ2-5, is DVKVTQSSRYLVKRTGEKVFLECVQDMDHENMFWYRQDPGLGLRLIYFSYDVKMKEKGDIPEGYSVSREKKERFSLILESASTNQTSMYLCASSLTGGGQETQYFGPGTRLLVL.

V usage is TRBV5-5 and J usage is TRBJ2-7; the D is unclear. Trimming pared 1 base from V and 0 bases from J, leaving 11 bases between. Germline-derived CDR1 and CDR2 are SGHKS and YYEKEE (reference sequence). The CDR3 is 15 residues long. In nucleotides, the CDR3 is TGTGCCAGCAGCTTGTTCCTAGTGGACTCCTACGAGCAGTACTTC. Translation: CASSLFLVDSYEQYF.

Notes on this clonotype: At one boundary the junction diverges from the germline segment, which might be a read error. The gene calls are TRBV9 and TRBJ2-2; possible D gene TRBD2, 5 bases. The CDR3 spans 14 residues. CDR1 and CDR2 from the germline V gene are SGDLS and YYNGEE. The DNA for the CDR3 is TGTGCCAGCAGCGTACCCAGAAACACCGGGGAGCTGTTTTTC. Amino acids: CASSVPRNTGELFF.

This clonotype was counted only a few times. This chain joins TRBV7-2 and TRBJ2-1; 11 bases are shared with TRBD1. The CDR3 totals 14 residues. Germline lookup yields CDR1 SGHTA and CDR2 FQGNSA. Unmatched junction bases numbered 3, after V lost 5 bases and J lost 6 bases. DNA of the CDR3: TGTGCCAGCAGCCGGACAGGGGGCCTCAATGAGCAGTTCTTC. It yields the protein CASSRTGGLNEQFF.

This chain links TRBV5-1 with TRBJ2-3; 8 positions match TRBD1. This CDR3 is 12 amino acids long. Germline CDR1 reads SGHRS; CDR2 reads YFSETQ. Trimming took 7 bases from V and 8 from J; bases not matched to a gene: 6. In nucleotides, the CDR3 is TGCGCCAGCGACCCAGGGGGCGGTACGCAGTATTTT. It is translated as CASDPGGGTQYF.

The V gene is TRBV11-2, the J gene TRBJ2-1; 8 nucleotides agree with TRBD2. Per germline, CDR1 SGHAT and CDR2 FQNNGV. Trimming took 2 bases from V and 7 from J; bases not matched to a gene: 7. The CDR3 spans 15 residues. CDR3 residues: CASSLISGSVNEQFF. The CDR3 DNA sequence: TGTGCCAGCAGCTTAATCAGCGGGAGTGTTAATGAGCAGTTCTTC.

This chain connects TRBV7-7 to TRBJ2-3; TRBD1 might be the D (6 bases). The CDR3 totals 16 residues. Trimming took 5 bases from V and 6 from J, leaving 21 bases between them. Looked up from germline, CDR1 is SSHAT and CDR2 is FNYEAQ (reference sequence). The CDR3 protein is CASSPLEPGVMDTQYF. CDR3 nucleotide sequence: TGTGCCAGCAGCCCCCTCGAGCCAGGGGTGATGGATACGCAGTATTTT.

This clonotype has only a few counts. V usage is TRBV4-3 and J usage is TRBJ2-1, with 10 bases identical to TRBD2. In germline, CDR1 is LGHNA, CDR2 YSLEER. CDR3 size: 15 residues. After removal of 5 bases from V and 4 bases from J, the junction contained 5 bases not matched to a gene. In DNA, the CDR3 is TGCGCCAGCAGCGCTCTAGCGGGAGTATACAATGAGCAGTTCTTC. This sequence encodes CASSALAGVYNEQFF.

V usage is TRBV5-1 and J usage is TRBJ2-7; D may be TRBD1 (5 bases). This CDR3 contains 15 residues. Looked up from germline, CDR1 is SGHRS and CDR2 is YFSETQ. Deletions cut 0 bases from V and 4 bases from J, with 14 bases between. The CDR3 is CASSLDPGKSYEQYF. In DNA, the CDR3 is TGCGCCAGCAGCTTGGACCCAGGGAAATCTTACGAGCAGTACTTC.

The genes are TRBV19 and TRBJ1-2; D possibly corresponds to TRBD1 (5 bases). From germline, CDR1 is LNHDA and CDR2 SQIVND (reference sequence). The CDR3 is 14 residues long. Trimming took off 7 bases at V and 8 bases at J, with 20 bases between the two ends. CDR3 in DNA: TGTGCCAGTACCACTGGGGGAAAAGGCGGCGGCTACACCTTC. Translation gives CASTTGGKGGGYTF.

V gene TRBV12-3 or TRBV12-4 combines with J gene TRBJ2-3; TRBD2 agrees at 16 bases. The ends lost 7 bases at V and 3 bases at J; junction bases unmatched: 16. The CDR3 is 20 amino acids. The DNA of the CDR3 is TGTGCCAGCACCAAAGGTCGATCGGGACTAGCGGGAGGGGGGACAGATACGCAGTATTTT. Encoded protein: CASTKGRSGLAGGGTDTQYF.

There are a few counts of this clonotype. This rearrangement joins TRBV19 to TRBJ1-2; no clear D. Germline lookup yields CDR1 LNHDA and CDR2 SQIVND (reference sequence). The CDR3 runs 11 residues. V lost 6 bases and J 4 bases, leaving 6 bases between the germline ends. CDR3 nucleotides: TGTGCCAGTAGATACACCTATGGCTACACCTTC. It is translated as CASRYTYGYTF. Supplemented by reference TRBV19 and TRBJ1-2, the full variable domain reads DGGITQSPKYLFRKEGQNVTLSCEQNLNHDAMYWYRQDPGQGLRLIYYSQIVNDFQKGDIAEGYSVSREKKESFPLTVTSAQKNPTAFYLCASRYTYGYTFGSGTRLTVV.

This clonotype came up a few times. This chain connects TRBV24-1 to TRBJ2-5, with 8 positions matching TRBD1. CDR1 and CDR2 (germline): KGHDR, SFDVKD. The CDR3 totals 15 residues. The ends lost 5 bases at V and 2 bases at J; junction bases unmatched: 6. As DNA, the CDR3 is TGTGCCACCAGTGCCGGGACAGGACTGCAAGAGACCCAGTACTTC. Its translation is CATSAGTGLQETQYF.